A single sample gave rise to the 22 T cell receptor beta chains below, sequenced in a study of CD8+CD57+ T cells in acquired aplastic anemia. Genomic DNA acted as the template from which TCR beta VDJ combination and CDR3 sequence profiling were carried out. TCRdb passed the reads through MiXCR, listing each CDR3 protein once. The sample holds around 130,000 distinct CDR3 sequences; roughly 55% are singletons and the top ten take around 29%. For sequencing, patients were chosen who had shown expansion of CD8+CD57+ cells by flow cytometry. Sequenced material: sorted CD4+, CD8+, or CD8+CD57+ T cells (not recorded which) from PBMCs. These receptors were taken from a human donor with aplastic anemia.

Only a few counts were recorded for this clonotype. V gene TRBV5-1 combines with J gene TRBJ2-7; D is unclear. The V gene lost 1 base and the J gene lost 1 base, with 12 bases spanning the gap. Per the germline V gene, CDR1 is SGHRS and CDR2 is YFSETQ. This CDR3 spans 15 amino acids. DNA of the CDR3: TGCGCCAGCAGCTTGAGTATCTCAACGTCCTACGAGCAGTACTTC. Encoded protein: CASSLSISTSYEQYF.

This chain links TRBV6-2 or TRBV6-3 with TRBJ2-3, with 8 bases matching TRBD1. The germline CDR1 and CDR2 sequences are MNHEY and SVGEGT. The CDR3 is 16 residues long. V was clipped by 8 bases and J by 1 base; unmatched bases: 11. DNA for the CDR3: TGTGCCAGCGGGGCCGGGACAGGAAGAGGCACAGATACGCAGTATTTT. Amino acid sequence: CASGAGTGRGTDTQYF.

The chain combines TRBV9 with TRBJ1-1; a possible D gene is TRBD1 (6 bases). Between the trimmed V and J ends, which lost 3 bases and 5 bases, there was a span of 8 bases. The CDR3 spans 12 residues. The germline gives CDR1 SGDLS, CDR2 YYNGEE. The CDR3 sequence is CASSAQGTEAFF. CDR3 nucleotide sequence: TGTGCCAGCAGCGCGCAGGGGACTGAAGCTTTCTTT.

This CDR3 reads CASSSFPGGPSDTQYF. The CDR3 DNA follows: TGTGCCAGCAGTTCTTTCCCGGGAGGGCCCTCGGATACGCAGTATTTT. The chain links TRBV28 to TRBJ2-3; 8 nucleotides align to TRBD2. The V gene end was trimmed by 4 bases and the J gene end by 6 bases; junction bases not matched to a gene: 12. Germline values: CDR1 MDHEN, CDR2 SYDVKM. There are 16 residues in the CDR3.

CDR3 in amino acids: CASSPSGRGEQYF. DNA for the CDR3: TGTGCCAGCAGCCCTAGCGGGAGAGGCGAGCAGTACTTC. The rearrangement uses TRBV13 and TRBJ2-7; TRBD2 matches at 10 bases. The CDR3 totals 13 residues. The J segment lost 6 bases and the V segment lost 5 bases, leaving 4 bases of the junction unmatched. Germline V gene lookup returns CDR1 PRHDT and CDR2 FYEKMQ (reference sequence).

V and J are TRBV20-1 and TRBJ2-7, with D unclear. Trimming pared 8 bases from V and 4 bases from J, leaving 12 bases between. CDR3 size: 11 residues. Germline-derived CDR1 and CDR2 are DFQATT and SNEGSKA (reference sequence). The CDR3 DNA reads TGCAGTATGACGGTGGGATACGAGCAGTACTTC. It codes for CSMTVGYEQYF.

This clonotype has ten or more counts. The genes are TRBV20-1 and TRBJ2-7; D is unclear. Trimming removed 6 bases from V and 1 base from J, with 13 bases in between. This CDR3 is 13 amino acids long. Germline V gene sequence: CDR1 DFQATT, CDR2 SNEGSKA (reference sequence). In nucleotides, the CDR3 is TGCAGTGCGAGCGAACTGCCTTCCTACGAGCAGTACTTC. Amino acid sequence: CSASELPSYEQYF.

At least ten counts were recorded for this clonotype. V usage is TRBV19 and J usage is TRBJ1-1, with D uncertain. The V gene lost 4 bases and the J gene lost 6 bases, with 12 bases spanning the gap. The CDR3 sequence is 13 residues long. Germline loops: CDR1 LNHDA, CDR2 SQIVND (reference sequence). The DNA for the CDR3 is TGTGCCAGTAGTAGTCGGCCCTACGCTGAAGCTTTCTTT. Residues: CASSSRPYAEAFF.

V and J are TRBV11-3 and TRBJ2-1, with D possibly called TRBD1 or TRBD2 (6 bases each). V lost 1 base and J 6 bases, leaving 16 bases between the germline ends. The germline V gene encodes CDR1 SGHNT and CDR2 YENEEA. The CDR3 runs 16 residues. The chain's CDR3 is CASSLVTGAYSNEQFF. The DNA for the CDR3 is TGTGCCAGCAGCTTAGTCACGGGGGCCTATAGCAATGAGCAGTTCTTC.

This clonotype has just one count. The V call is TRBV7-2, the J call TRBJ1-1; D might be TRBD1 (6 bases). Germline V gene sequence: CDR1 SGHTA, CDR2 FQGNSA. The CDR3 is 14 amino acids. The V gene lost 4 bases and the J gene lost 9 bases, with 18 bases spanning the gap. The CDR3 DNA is TGTGCCAGCAGCTCCCAGTTTACGGGGGCCCAAGCTTTCTTT. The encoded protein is CASSSQFTGAQAFF.

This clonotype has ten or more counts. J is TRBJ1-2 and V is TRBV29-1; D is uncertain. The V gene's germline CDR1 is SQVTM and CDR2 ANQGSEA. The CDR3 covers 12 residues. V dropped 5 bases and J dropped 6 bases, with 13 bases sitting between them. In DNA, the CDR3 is TGCAGCGTTCTCCCCACAGATAATGGCTACACCTTC. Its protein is CSVLPTDNGYTF.

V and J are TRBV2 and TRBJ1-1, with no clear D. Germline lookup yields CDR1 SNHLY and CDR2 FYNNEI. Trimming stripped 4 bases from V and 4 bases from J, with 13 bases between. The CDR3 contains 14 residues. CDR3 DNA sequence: TGTGCCAGCAGTGGGCCCCTCCGGGGCACTGAAGCTTTCTTT. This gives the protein CASSGPLRGTEAFF. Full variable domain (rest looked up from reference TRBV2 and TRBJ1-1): EPEVTQTPSHQVTQMGQEVILRCVPISNHLYFYWYRQILGQKVEFLVSFYNNEISEKSEIFDDQFSVERPDGSNFTLKIRSTKLEDSAMYFCASSGPLRGTEAFFGQGTRLTVV.

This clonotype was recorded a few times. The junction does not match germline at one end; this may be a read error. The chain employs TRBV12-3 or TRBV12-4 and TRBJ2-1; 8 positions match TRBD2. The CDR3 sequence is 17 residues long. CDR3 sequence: CASSLAGPSSSYNEQFF. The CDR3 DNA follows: TGTGCCAGCAGTCTAGCGGGTCCCTCGAGCTCCTACAATGAGCAGTTCTTC.

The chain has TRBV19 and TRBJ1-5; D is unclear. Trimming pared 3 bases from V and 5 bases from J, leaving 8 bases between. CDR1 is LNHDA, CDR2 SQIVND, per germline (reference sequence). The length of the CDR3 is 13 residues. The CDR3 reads CASSMRSHQPQHF. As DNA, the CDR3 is TGTGCCAGTAGTATGCGTTCCCATCAGCCCCAGCATTTT.

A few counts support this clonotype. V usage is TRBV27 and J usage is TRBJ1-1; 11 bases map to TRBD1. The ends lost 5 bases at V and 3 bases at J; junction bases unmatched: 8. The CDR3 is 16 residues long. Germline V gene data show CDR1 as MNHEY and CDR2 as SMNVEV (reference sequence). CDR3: CASSHRTGGRDTEAFF. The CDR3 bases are TGTGCCAGCAGTCACCGGACAGGGGGCAGAGACACTGAAGCTTTCTTT.

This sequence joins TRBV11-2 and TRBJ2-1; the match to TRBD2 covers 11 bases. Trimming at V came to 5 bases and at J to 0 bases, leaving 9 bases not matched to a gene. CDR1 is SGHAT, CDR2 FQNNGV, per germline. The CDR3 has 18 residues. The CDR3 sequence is CASSLGLAGQSSYNEQFF. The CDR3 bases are TGTGCCAGCAGCCTCGGACTAGCGGGTCAAAGCTCCTACAATGAGCAGTTCTTC.

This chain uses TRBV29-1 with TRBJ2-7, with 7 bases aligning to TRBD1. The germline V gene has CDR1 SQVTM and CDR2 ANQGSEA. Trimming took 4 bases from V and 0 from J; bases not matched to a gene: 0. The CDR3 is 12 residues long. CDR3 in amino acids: CSVGDSSYEQYF. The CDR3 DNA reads TGCAGCGTTGGGGACAGCTCCTACGAGCAGTACTTC.

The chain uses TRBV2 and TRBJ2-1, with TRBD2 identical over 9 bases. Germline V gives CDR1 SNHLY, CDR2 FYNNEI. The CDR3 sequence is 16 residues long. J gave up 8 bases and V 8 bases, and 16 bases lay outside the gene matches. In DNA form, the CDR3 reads TGTGCCAGCTTAGACCCGAGCGGGGGGATGGGGGATGAGCAGTTCTTC. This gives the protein CASLDPSGGMGDEQFF.

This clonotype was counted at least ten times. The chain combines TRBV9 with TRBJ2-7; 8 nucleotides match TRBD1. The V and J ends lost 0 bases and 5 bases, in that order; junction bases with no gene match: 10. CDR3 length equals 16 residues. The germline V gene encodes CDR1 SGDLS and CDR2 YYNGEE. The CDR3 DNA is TGTGCCAGCAGCGTAGCGTGGACAGGGAGTAGGGACGAGCAGTACTTC. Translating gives CASSVAWTGSRDEQYF.

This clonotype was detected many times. As DNA, the CDR3 is TGTGCCAGCAGTTTATCGACAGGGGAGTATGGCTACACCTTC. The encoded protein is CASSLSTGEYGYTF. This chain joins TRBV27 and TRBJ1-2; 8 nucleotides line up with TRBD1. Germline CDR1 and CDR2: MNHEY and SMNVEV (reference sequence). The CDR3 is made up of 14 amino acids. With V trimmed by 0 bases and J by 5 bases, 2 bases remained unmatched.

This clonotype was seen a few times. The CDR3 loop reads CASRVTGENTGELFF. CDR3 DNA: TGTGCCAGCAGGGTCACGGGGGAGAACACCGGGGAGCTGTTTTTT. The chain recombines TRBV28 with TRBJ2-2; the D gene is possibly TRBD2 (6 bases). The V gene lost 6 bases and the J gene lost 1 base, with 12 bases spanning the gap. Germline V gene lookup returns CDR1 MDHEN and CDR2 SYDVKM. The CDR3 is 15 residues long.

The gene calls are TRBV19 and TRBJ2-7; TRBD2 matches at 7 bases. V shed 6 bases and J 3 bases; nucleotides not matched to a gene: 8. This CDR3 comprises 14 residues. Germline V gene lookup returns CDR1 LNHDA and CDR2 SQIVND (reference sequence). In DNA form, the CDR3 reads TGTGCCAGTAGGCCGGGGGGTGCTTACTACGAGCAGTACTTC. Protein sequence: CASRPGGAYYEQYF.